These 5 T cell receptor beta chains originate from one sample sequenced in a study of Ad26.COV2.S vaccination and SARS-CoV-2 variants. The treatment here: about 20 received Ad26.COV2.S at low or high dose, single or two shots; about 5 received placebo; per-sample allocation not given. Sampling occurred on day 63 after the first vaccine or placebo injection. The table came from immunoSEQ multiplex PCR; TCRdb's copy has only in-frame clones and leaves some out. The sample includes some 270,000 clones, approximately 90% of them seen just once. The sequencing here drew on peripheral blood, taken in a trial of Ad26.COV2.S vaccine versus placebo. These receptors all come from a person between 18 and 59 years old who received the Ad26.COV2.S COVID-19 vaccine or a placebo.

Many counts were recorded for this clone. CDR3 bases: TGTGCCTGGAGTACGACAGGGAGGGACACCGGGGAGCTGTTTTTT. As protein: CAWSTTGRDTGELFF. The chain employs TRBV30 and TRBJ2-2; TRBD1 or TRBD2 may be the D gene (7 bases each). V shed 2 bases and J shed 3 bases, with 13 bases lying between them. The CDR3 covers 15 residues. Germline V gene sequence: CDR1 GTSNPN, CDR2 SVGIG (reference sequence). Full variable domain (outside the CDR3, taken from reference TRBV30 and TRBJ2-2): SQTIHQWPATLVQPVGSPLSLECTVEGTSNPNLYWYRQAAGRGLQLLFYSVGIGQISSEVPQNLSASRPQDRQFILSSKKLLLSDSGFYLCAWSTTGRDTGELFFGEGSRLTVL.

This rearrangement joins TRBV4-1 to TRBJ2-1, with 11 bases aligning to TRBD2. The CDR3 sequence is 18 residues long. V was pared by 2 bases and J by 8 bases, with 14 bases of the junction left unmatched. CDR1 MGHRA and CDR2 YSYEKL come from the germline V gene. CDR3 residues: CASSQQTSGGFIWDEQFF. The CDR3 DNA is TGCGCCAGCAGCCAACAAACTAGCGGGGGTTTCATTTGGGATGAGCAGTTCTTC.

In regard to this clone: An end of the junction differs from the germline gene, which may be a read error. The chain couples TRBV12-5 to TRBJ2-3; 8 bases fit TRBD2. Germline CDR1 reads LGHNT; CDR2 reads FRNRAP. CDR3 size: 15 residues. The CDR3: CARGLGRGGTDTQYF. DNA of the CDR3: TGTGCTAGGGGTTTGGGGCGGGGGGGCACAGATACGCAGTATTTT. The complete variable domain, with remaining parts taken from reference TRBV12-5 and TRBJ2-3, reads DARVTQTPRHKVTEMGQEVTMRCQPILGHNTVFWYRQTMMQGLELLAYFRNRAPLDDSGMPKDRFSAEMPDATLATLKIQPSEPRDSAVYFCARGLGRGGTDTQYFGPGTRLTVL.

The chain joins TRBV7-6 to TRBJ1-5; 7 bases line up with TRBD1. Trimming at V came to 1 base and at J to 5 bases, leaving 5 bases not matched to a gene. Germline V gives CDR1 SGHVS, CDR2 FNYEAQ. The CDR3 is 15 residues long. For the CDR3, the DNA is TGTGCCAGCAGCTTAGGGACAGGCCAGGATCAGCCCCAGCATTTT. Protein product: CASSLGTGQDQPQHF. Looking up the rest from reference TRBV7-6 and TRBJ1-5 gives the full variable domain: GAGVSQSPRYKVTKRGQDVALRCDPISGHVSLYWYRQALGQGPEFLTYFNYEAQQDKSGLPNDRFSAERPEGSISTLTIQRTEQRDSAMYRCASSLGTGQDQPQHFGDGTRLSIL.

The DNA for the CDR3 is TGCGCCAGCAGCCCCGGTAGGGGAAGGGGTGAGCAGTTCTTC. Protein: CASSPGRGRGEQFF. This chain links TRBV4-3 with TRBJ2-1; possible D gene TRBD1, 5 bases. Trimming took 4 bases from V and 9 from J, leaving 16 bases between them. Germline V gene sequence: CDR1 LGHNA, CDR2 YSLEER. CDR3 size: 14 residues.